This TCR beta chain was captured in a study of blood T cell repertoires in COVID-19 (dated by TCRdb to about 2020). Context from the whole study: The collaborator samples originated in the United States, Italy and Spain and spanned the acute and convalescent phases of COVID-19. The material from the prospective study consisted of cDNA or gDNA derived from T cells, B-cell-depleted T cells, or PBMCs. Subjects who had been exposed to COVID-19, were actively infected with it, or had recovered from it provided the deeply sampled blood TCRbeta repertoires that made up the dataset. A freely available public database, intended as a resource for researchers studying the immune response to SARS-CoV-2, is where the repertoires were released. Samples were obtained from the ongoing ImmuneRACE study (first 160 participants) and from 1,254 subjects provided by 6 global collaborators. Sample metadata almost always included a de-identified subject ID, COVID-19 status, age in years and sex. HLA class I and class II types, where available, came from metadata supplied by the sample provider rather than from assay-based typing. The research as a whole found: How much clinical and demographic metadata was included differed by source and by participant, and the metadata was provided uncurated.

Trimming costs V 5 bases and J 11 bases, and their ends lie 15 bases apart. From its cysteine to its phenylalanine, the CDR3 spans 12 amino acids. Kept here is only the CDR3 DNA, which spans 36 bases and is read in frame from base 1. From the germline V gene (reference sequence), CDR1 is LNHDA and CDR2 is SQIVND. In the prospective study, participants were roughly 18 to 95 years old, resided in 24 geographic areas of the United States, and were enrolled through a virtual design. Cohort assignment in the prospective study relied on participant-reported clinical history from a screening survey and a study questionnaire. Each participant in the prospective study had whole blood, serum and a nasopharyngeal or oropharyngeal swab collected by mobile phlebotomists. Over an approximately 2-month period, participants in the prospective study had the option of providing additional blood draws and questionnaires. Before DNA extraction, blood samples from the prospective study were shipped at room temperature or frozen.

TCRbeta CDR3 regions were amplified from genomic DNA by means of the immunoSEQ Assay, a bias-controlled multiplex PCR. Per the original workflow: Nucleated cell counts per sample were estimated from amplification of reference gene primers within the assay. To quantify the absolute abundance of each unique TCRbeta CDR3 rearrangement, sequence reads were collapsed and filtered. For each sample, productive Simpson clonality was calculated as the square root of Simpson's diversity index over productive rearrangements. TCRdb carries this immuneACCESS record with in-frame sequences only. Its versions omit some clonotypes, under half of them owing to an unresolved V gene in the studies checked, with the rest unexplained. The DNA gave D and trimming, while V, J and clone size come from that table. For this sample the table gives about 200,000 clones, of which more than 65% were detected only once. Around 17% of the sample rests with the top ten.

The table lists this clone with a few counts. What antigen it recognizes has not been identified. Within one base of it there is no much larger clone, and no base qualities were kept. The sequenced sample was PBMCs or T cells enriched from blood (not recorded which). The sequence came from a woman in her 50s with acute COVID-19. This chain joins TRBV19 to TRBJ1-1; confidence is insufficient to name the D gene. The encoded CDR3 is CASSGLSQAAFF. The DNA sequence is TGTGCCAGTAGTGGCCTCTCTCAGGCGGCTTTCTTT.